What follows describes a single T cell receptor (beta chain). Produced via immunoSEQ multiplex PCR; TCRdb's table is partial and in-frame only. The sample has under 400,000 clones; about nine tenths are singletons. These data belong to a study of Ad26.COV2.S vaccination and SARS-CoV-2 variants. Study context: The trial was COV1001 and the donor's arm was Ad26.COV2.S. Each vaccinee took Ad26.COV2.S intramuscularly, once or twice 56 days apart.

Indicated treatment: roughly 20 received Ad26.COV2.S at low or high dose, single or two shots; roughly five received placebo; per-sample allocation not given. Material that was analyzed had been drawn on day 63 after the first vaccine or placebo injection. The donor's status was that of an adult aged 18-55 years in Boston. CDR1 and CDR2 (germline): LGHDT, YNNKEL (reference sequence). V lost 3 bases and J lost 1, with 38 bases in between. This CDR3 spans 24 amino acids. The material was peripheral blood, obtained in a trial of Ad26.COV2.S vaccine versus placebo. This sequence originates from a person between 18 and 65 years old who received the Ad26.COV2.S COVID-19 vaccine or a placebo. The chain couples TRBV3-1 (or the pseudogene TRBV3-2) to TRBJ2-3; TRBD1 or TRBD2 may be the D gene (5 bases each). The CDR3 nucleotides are TGTGCCAGCAGCCACGTATATCCTGGGGGAGTTGGGACCGATCCCCCCGTCGGCACAGATACGCAGTATTTT. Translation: CASSHVYPGGVGTDPPVGTDTQYF.